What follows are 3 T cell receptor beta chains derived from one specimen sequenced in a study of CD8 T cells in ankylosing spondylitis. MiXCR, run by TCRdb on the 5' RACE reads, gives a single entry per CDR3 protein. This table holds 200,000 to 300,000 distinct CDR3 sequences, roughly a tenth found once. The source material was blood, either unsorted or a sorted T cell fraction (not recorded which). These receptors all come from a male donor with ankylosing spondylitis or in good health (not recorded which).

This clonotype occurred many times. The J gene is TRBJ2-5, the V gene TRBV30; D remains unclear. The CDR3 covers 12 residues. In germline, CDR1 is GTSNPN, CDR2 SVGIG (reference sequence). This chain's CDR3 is CAQAKRGETQYF. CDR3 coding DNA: TGTGCTCAAGCTAAGCGTGGAGAGACCCAGTACTTC.

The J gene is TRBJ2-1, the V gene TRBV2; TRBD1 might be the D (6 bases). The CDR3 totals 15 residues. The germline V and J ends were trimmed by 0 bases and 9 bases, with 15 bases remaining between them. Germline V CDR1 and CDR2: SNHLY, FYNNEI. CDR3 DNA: TGTGCCAGCAGTGAAGCGGGCAGGGGTTTTAGTGAGCAGTTCTTC. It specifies CASSEAGRGFSEQFF.

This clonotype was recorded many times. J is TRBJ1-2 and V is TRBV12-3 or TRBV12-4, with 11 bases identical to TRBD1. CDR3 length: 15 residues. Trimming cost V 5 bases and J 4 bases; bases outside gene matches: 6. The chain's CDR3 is CASSLGGTGGYGYTF. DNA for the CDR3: TGTGCCAGCAGTCTGGGAGGGACAGGGGGCTATGGCTACACCTTC.